The next 26 T cell receptor beta chains were all read from a single sample in a study of T cell responses to AZD1222 COVID-19 vaccine. Clones were sequenced by immunoSEQ multiplex PCR, and TCRdb holds only the in-frame ones, with some missing. The profile shows around 100,000 clones, around nine tenths of them singletons. This material consisted of peripheral blood, taken on day 0 of AZD1222 vaccination. The receptors were sampled from an adult in good health.

A few counts support this clone. The chain links TRBV2 to TRBJ1-4, with D unresolved. The CDR3 sequence is 15 residues long. Per the germline V gene, CDR1 is SNHLY and CDR2 is FYNNEI. The V end lost 5 bases, the J end lost 3 bases, and 13 bases lay between the germline ends. The CDR3 sequence is CASSKDASPNEKLFF. CDR3 in DNA: TGTGCCAGCAGTAAAGATGCATCTCCTAATGAAAAACTGTTTTTT.

The chain is built from TRBV2 and TRBJ2-7; TRBD1 matches 8 bases. The CDR3 spans 12 residues. The germline CDR1 and CDR2 sequences are SNHLY and FYNNEI. V shed 5 bases, J shed 6 bases, and the junction held 3 bases outside the gene matches. The DNA of the CDR3 is TGTGCCAGCAGTACACAGGGGGTCGAGCAGTACTTC. Translating gives CASSTQGVEQYF.

This rearrangement joins TRBV6-5 to TRBJ2-1; D might be TRBD2 (6 bases). The CDR3 has 13 amino acids. Germline CDR1 reads MNHEY; CDR2 reads SVGAGI. Trimming cost V 6 bases and J 10 bases, with 16 bases left between them. The CDR3 loop is CASRLRGSAEQFF. CDR3 nucleotides: TGTGCCAGCAGGTTGCGGGGATCCGCAGAGCAGTTCTTC.

This chain connects TRBV29-1 to TRBJ2-7; TRBD1 matches at 11 bases. The CDR3 is 12 amino acids. J gave up 7 bases and V 6 bases, and 5 bases lay outside the gene matches. Germline V gene data show CDR1 as SQVTM and CDR2 as ANQGSEA. The DNA of the CDR3 is TGCAGCGTGGGGGACAGGGGGTTTGAGCAGTACTTC. Translated: CSVGDRGFEQYF.

This sequence joins TRBV5-1 and TRBJ2-7, with D perhaps given as TRBD1 or TRBD2 (5 bases each). V lost 1 base and J 2 bases, leaving 16 bases between the germline ends. Germline V gene data show CDR1 as SGHRS and CDR2 as YFSETQ. This CDR3 is 16 amino acids long. This chain's CDR3 is CASSLTVRDPPYEQYF. The DNA of the CDR3 is TGCGCCAGCAGCTTGACGGTCCGGGACCCCCCCTACGAGCAGTACTTC.

The chain couples TRBV28 to TRBJ2-1; 10 nucleotides agree with TRBD1. Per germline, CDR1 MDHEN and CDR2 SYDVKM. CDR3 size: 16 residues. V trimming: 5 bases; J trimming: 7 bases; junction bases outside the gene matches: 11. The CDR3 loop is CASSKSGTGVKNEQFF. The CDR3 DNA reads TGTGCCAGCAGTAAATCCGGGACAGGGGTGAAAAATGAGCAGTTCTTC.

The chain couples TRBV24-1 to TRBJ2-2; TRBD2 might be the D (6 bases). Deletions cut 2 bases from V and 3 bases from J, with 12 bases between. This CDR3 comprises 16 residues. CDR1 is KGHDR and CDR2 is SFDVKD in the germline V gene. CDR3 amino acids: CATSDWGVDHTGELFF. The CDR3 DNA follows: TGTGCCACCAGTGATTGGGGGGTAGATCACACCGGGGAGCTGTTTTTT.

V gene TRBV5-4 combines with J gene TRBJ2-2; the match to TRBD2 covers 8 bases. This CDR3 contains 16 residues. Losses at the gene ends were 4 bases for V and 0 bases for J; bases not matched to a gene: 5. The germline gives CDR1 SGHNT, CDR2 YYREEE (reference sequence). CDR3 nucleotide sequence: TGTGCCAGCAGCCCCAGCGGGGGTGCGAACACCGGGGAGCTGTTTTTT. It translates to CASSPSGGANTGELFF.

Regarding this clone: Other DNA sequences from this sample encode an identical CDR3 as well. The chain carries TRBV19 and TRBJ2-3; 9 positions agree with TRBD2. CDR3 length: 16 amino acids. V lost 3 bases and J lost 2; bases outside the gene matches: 6. Germline V gene sequence: CDR1 LNHDA, CDR2 SQIVND (reference sequence). The chain's CDR3 is CASSIFAGGPTDTQYF. The CDR3 region has the DNA TGTGCCAGTAGTATCTTCGCGGGAGGGCCCACAGATACGCAGTATTTT.

J is TRBJ1-5 and V is TRBV27; no definite D call. Germline V lookup: CDR1 MNHEY, CDR2 SMNVEV (reference sequence). This CDR3 spans 13 amino acids. V was clipped by 6 bases and J by 5 bases, with 11 bases between them. The CDR3 loop is CASRESWDQPQHF. As DNA, the CDR3 is TGTGCCAGCAGGGAGAGTTGGGATCAGCCCCAGCATTTT.

J is TRBJ1-3 and V is TRBV5-8, with a tentative D call TRBD1 (6 bases). This CDR3 contains 16 residues. The V end was cut by 4 bases, the J end by 3 bases, with 17 bases between. Germline lookup yields CDR1 SGHTS and CDR2 YDEGEE. CDR3 DNA: TGTGCCAGCAGCAGGACGGACAGCAATGATGGAAACACCATATATTTT. Translated, it gives CASSRTDSNDGNTIYF.

The V and J genes are TRBV5-1 and TRBJ2-7; D perhaps matches TRBD1 (5 bases). The V gene's germline CDR1 is SGHRS and CDR2 YFSETQ. The CDR3 covers 17 residues. Deletions cut 1 base from V and 0 bases from J, with 17 bases between. In DNA, the CDR3 is TGCGCCAGCAGCTTGTATCTTACGGCAGGGCCCTCCTACGAGCAGTACTTC. It translates to CASSLYLTAGPSYEQYF.

The V and J genes are TRBV30 and TRBJ1-1; 7 bases match TRBD1. The CDR3 loop spans 13 amino acids. Losses at the gene ends were 3 bases for V and 4 bases for J; bases not matched to a gene: 5. Germline-derived CDR1 and CDR2 are GTSNPN and SVGIG (reference sequence). The CDR3 DNA reads as TGTGCCTGGAGGCCCGGGACAGCCACTGAAGCTTTCTTT. This translates into CAWRPGTATEAFF.

The V and J genes are TRBV7-9 and TRBJ1-5, with a tentative D call TRBD1 (5 bases). The CDR3 consists of 14 residues. In germline, CDR1 is SEHNR, CDR2 FQNEAQ (reference sequence). The V end lost 5 bases, the J end lost 3 bases, and 11 bases lay between the germline ends. The CDR3 protein is CASSLDRVNQPQHF. DNA for the CDR3: TGTGCCAGCAGCCTAGACAGAGTCAATCAGCCCCAGCATTTT.

This rearrangement joins TRBV30 to TRBJ1-2, with a weak D call TRBD1 (5 bases). The V gene's germline CDR1 is GTSNPN and CDR2 SVGIG (reference sequence). V was trimmed by 1 base and J by 7 bases, leaving 16 bases between them. CDR3 size: 14 residues. In DNA, the CDR3 is TGTGCCTGGAGTGCCCACCCCCAGGGTCCTGGCTACACCTTC. As protein: CAWSAHPQGPGYTF.

This clone was seen a handful of times. CDR3 protein: CASSASGGYEQYF. CDR3 sequence (DNA): TGTGCCAGCAGCGCCAGCGGGGGCTACGAGCAGTACTTC. The V and J genes are TRBV7-3 and TRBJ2-7, with 8 bases fitting TRBD2. V shed 5 bases, J shed 3 bases, and the junction held 3 bases outside the gene matches. The CDR3 totals 13 residues. Germline-derived CDR1 and CDR2 are SGHTA and FQGTGA.

The CDR3 protein is CASSFQGALPGELFF. CDR3 coding DNA: TGTGCCAGCAGCTTCCAGGGGGCGCTCCCCGGGGAGCTGTTTTTT. The rearrangement uses TRBV7-3 and TRBJ2-2, with 8 positions matching TRBD1. The length of the CDR3 is 15 residues. Germline V CDR1 and CDR2: SGHTA, FQGTGA. J gave up 6 bases and V 3 bases, and 6 bases lay outside the gene matches.

V is TRBV19 and J is TRBJ2-3, with unresolved D. The germline CDR1 and CDR2 sequences are LNHDA and SQIVND (reference sequence). The CDR3 runs to 14 residues. The ends were cut back, 1 base at V and 0 bases at J, with 5 bases in the middle. The CDR3 region is CASSIGSSTDTQYF. CDR3 coding DNA: TGTGCCAGTAGTATAGGGAGTAGCACAGATACGCAGTATTTT.

The V and J genes are TRBV5-4 and TRBJ2-3; 11 bases are shared with TRBD2. The CDR3 runs 18 residues. From germline, CDR1 is SGHNT and CDR2 YYREEE (reference sequence). Trimming removed 8 bases from V and 4 bases from J; junction bases left unmatched: 18. The CDR3 is CASTIGTSGGGRPDTQYF. CDR3 nucleotides: TGTGCCAGTACAATAGGGACTAGCGGTGGAGGGCGGCCAGATACGCAGTATTTT. Supplemented by reference TRBV5-4 and TRBJ2-3, the full variable domain reads ETGVTQSPTHLIKTRGQQVTLRCSSQSGHNTVSWYQQALGQGPQFIFQYYREEENGRGNFPPRFSGLQFPNYSSELNVNALELDDSALYLCASTIGTSGGGRPDTQYFGPGTRLTVL.

This rearrangement joins TRBV11-3 to TRBJ2-3; the D gene is possibly TRBD2 (6 bases). V dropped 1 base and J dropped 3 bases, with 23 bases sitting between them. CDR1 and CDR2 from the germline V gene are SGHNT and YENEEA. This CDR3 spans 19 amino acids. The CDR3 here is CASSLGPLGAGGVTDTQYF. For the CDR3, the DNA is TGTGCCAGCAGCTTAGGCCCACTAGGGGCCGGCGGGGTAACAGATACGCAGTATTTT.

This clone was counted a single time. The gene calls are TRBV5-5 and TRBJ2-2, with 8 bases that match TRBD1. The CDR3 runs to 15 residues. With 2 bases clipped from V and 7 bases from J, the junction kept 7 bases outside the gene matches. Germline values: CDR1 SGHKS, CDR2 YYEKEE (reference sequence). Written as DNA, the CDR3 is TGTGCCAGCAGCTTTCGCGACAGGGGCATCGGGGAGCTGTTTTTT. Translating it yields CASSFRDRGIGELFF.

The chain joins TRBV5-6 to TRBJ2-1; 8 bases map to TRBD1. This CDR3 has 14 amino acids. V shed 7 bases and J 0 bases; nucleotides not matched to a gene: 3. Germline V lookup: CDR1 SGHDT, CDR2 YYEEEE. The CDR3 is CASGGTGSYNEQFF. In nucleotides, the CDR3 is TGTGCCAGCGGAGGGACAGGCTCCTACAATGAGCAGTTCTTC.

The chain links TRBV28 to TRBJ2-3; no reliable D call. This CDR3 comprises 12 residues. Germline V CDR1 and CDR2: MDHEN, SYDVKM. Trimming removed 7 bases at V and 2 bases at J, with 7 bases between. DNA of the CDR3: TGTGCCAGCAAAGTGGACACAGATACGCAGTATTTT. Translating gives CASKVDTDTQYF.

This clone was detected only once. The chain has TRBV28 and TRBJ2-1; 8 bases fit TRBD2. CDR1 and CDR2 (germline): MDHEN, SYDVKM. The CDR3 contains 12 residues. After removal of 7 bases from V and 13 bases from J, the junction contained 9 bases not matched to a gene. The CDR3 nucleotides are TGTGCCAGCAACGGCGGGAGGTCATCTCAGTTCTTC. It codes for CASNGGRSSQFF.

This chain links TRBV18 with TRBJ2-7, with D possibly matching TRBD1 (6 bases). Deletions cut 4 bases from V and 7 bases from J, with 20 bases between. The CDR3 has 15 amino acids. Germline V gene data show CDR1 as KGHSH and CDR2 as LQKENI. CDR3 amino acids: CASSLEIRDTGEQYF. In nucleotides, the CDR3 is TGTGCCAGCTCACTCGAGATCCGGGACACGGGGGAGCAGTACTTC.

CDR3 protein: CASSGVHLGDEQYF. CDR3 bases: TGTGCCAGCAGTGGAGTCCACCTCGGGGACGAGCAGTACTTC. The chain carries TRBV2 and TRBJ2-7; perhaps TRBD2 as D (5 bases). The CDR3 runs 14 residues. Germline CDR1 reads SNHLY; CDR2 reads FYNNEI. Trimming removed 4 bases from V and 5 bases from J, with 15 bases in between.